The source of this T cell receptor (beta chain) is a study of glioma-infiltrating T cells after dendritic cell vaccination. Study overall: The vaccine used monocyte-derived dendritic cells pulsed overnight with autologous tumor lysate.

Fresh-frozen tumor tissue and more than two years of survival data were available for all. Libraries were prepared by immunoSEQ multiplex PCR; TCRdb keeps only in-frame clonotypes and omits some of them. Of approximately 67,000 clones listed, around 86% are singletons. In germline, CDR1 is SNHLY, CDR2 FYNNEI. This CDR3 has 15 residues. Trimming took 1 base from V and 7 from J, leaving 16 bases between them. The source material was blood, sampled before dendritic cell vaccination. This clonotype originated in a human donor with glioblastoma. The chain employs TRBV2 and TRBJ1-1, with a weak D call TRBD1 (5 bases). CDR3 residues: CASSEGGVSRSEAFF. The DNA for the CDR3 is TGTGCCAGCAGTGAAGGGGGGGTCAGCCGAAGTGAAGCTTTCTTT.